The 18 T cell receptor beta chains in this list originate from one sample, sequenced in a study of chemoradiotherapy in HPV16-positive cancers. Repertoires were generated with immunoSEQ multiplex PCR, while TCRdb's copy carries only in-frame clones and drops some. The profile shows around 2,000 clones, 75% to 90% of them singletons. This sample comprised tumor tissue, obtained from a patient who underwent chemoradiotherapy. The receptors were gathered from a human donor with HPV-associated anogenital cancer.

The rearrangement uses TRBV4-3 and TRBJ2-3; a weak D match, TRBD1 (5 bases). The V and J ends lost 4 bases and 10 bases respectively, with 15 bases between them. The CDR3 extends over 13 amino acids. Germline V lookup: CDR1 LGHNA, CDR2 YSLEER. The CDR3 is CASSLSRALAQYF. CDR3 nucleotide sequence: TGCGCCAGCAGCCTAAGCAGGGCCCTGGCGCAGTATTTT.

This chain links TRBV7-9 with TRBJ2-1; TRBD2 matches 10 bases. The CDR3 loop spans 15 amino acids. The ends lost 5 bases at V and 4 bases at J; junction bases unmatched: 5. Germline V CDR1 and CDR2: SEHNR, FQNEAQ (reference sequence). Here the CDR3 reads CASSPAGGPYNEQFF. CDR3 nucleotide sequence: TGTGCCAGCAGCCCAGCGGGAGGGCCATACAATGAGCAGTTCTTC.

The rearrangement joins TRBV10-3 to TRBJ1-1; D unresolved. This CDR3 region has 13 residues. Germline lookup yields CDR1 ENHRY and CDR2 SYGVKD. The ends were cut back, 7 bases at V and 1 base at J, with 10 bases in the middle. The CDR3: CAITPSGNTEAFF. Here the CDR3 DNA reads TGTGCCATCACCCCTTCGGGGAACACTGAAGCTTTCTTT.

This clone was observed once. This chain joins TRBV7-2 and TRBJ2-3; D remains unclear. V was trimmed by 5 bases and J by 4 bases, leaving 7 bases between them. The CDR3 covers 12 residues. In germline, CDR1 is SGHTA, CDR2 FQGNSA. In DNA form, the CDR3 reads TGTGCCAGCAGCATTTCGTCAGATACGCAGTATTTT. Its translation: CASSISSDTQYF. The full variable domain, rest sourced from reference TRBV7-2 and TRBJ2-3, is GAGVSQSPSNKVTEKGKDVELRCDPISGHTALYWYRQSLGQGLEFLIYFQGNSAPDKSGLPSDRFSAERTGGSVSTLTIQRTQQEDSAVYLCASSISSDTQYFGPGTRLTVL.

This chain connects TRBV19 to TRBJ1-2; TRBD1 might be the D (5 bases). The germline gives CDR1 LNHDA, CDR2 SQIVND (reference sequence). This CDR3 has 14 amino acids. Trimming took 3 bases from V and 8 from J, leaving 16 bases between them. The DNA of the CDR3 is TGTGCCAGTAGTATGTTAGGCGACAGTAACGGCTACACCTTC. It encodes CASSMLGDSNGYTF. Variable domain in full (rest from reference TRBV19 and TRBJ1-2): DGGITQSPKYLFRKEGQNVTLSCEQNLNHDAMYWYRQDPGQGLRLIYYSQIVNDFQKGDIAEGYSVSREKKESFPLTVTSAQKNPTAFYLCASSMLGDSNGYTFGSGTRLTVV.

The CDR3 DNA is TGTGCCAGCAGCCCCACCGTGGGCACCATATATTTT. Residues: CASSPTVGTIYF. The chain is built from TRBV7-9 and TRBJ1-3; D is unclear. This CDR3 region has 12 residues. Germline V gene lookup returns CDR1 SEHNR and CDR2 FQNEAQ (reference sequence). V shed 5 bases and J shed 9 bases, with 11 bases lying between them.

The chain links TRBV4-2 to TRBJ1-5; 10 bases are shared with TRBD1. Trimming removed 0 bases from V and 6 bases from J; junction bases left unmatched: 14. Per germline, CDR1 LGHNA and CDR2 YNFKEQ. The CDR3 is made up of 19 amino acids. CDR3 nucleotide sequence: TGTGCCAGCAGCCAAGATCTCCTGCCGGGACAGGGGTCCAGTCAGCCCCAGCATTTT. Its translation is CASSQDLLPGQGSSQPQHF.

V and J are TRBV5-1 and TRBJ2-3, with 9 bases fitting TRBD2. Germline V gives CDR1 SGHRS, CDR2 YFSETQ. J lost 1 base, V lost 0 bases, and 6 bases had no gene match. The CDR3 extends over 17 amino acids. In DNA form, the CDR3 reads TGCGCCAGCAGCTTGGGGCCCTCTAGCGGGGGCACAGATACGCAGTATTTT. Translation: CASSLGPSSGGTDTQYF.

The rearrangement joins TRBV7-9 to TRBJ2-1, with 9 bases that match TRBD1. The CDR3 consists of 13 residues. V dropped 7 bases and J dropped 5; count of bases not matched to a gene: 3. Germline-derived CDR1 and CDR2 are SEHNR and FQNEAQ (reference sequence). The DNA of the CDR3 is TGTGCCAGCACCGGGACAGGGAACAATGAGCAGTTCTTC. Its translation is CASTGTGNNEQFF.

This chain uses TRBV27 with TRBJ1-3; D gene ambiguous. The germline V and J ends were trimmed by 2 bases and 4 bases, with 6 bases remaining between them. The CDR3 sequence is 13 residues long. Germline-derived CDR1 and CDR2 are MNHEY and SMNVEV (reference sequence). This chain's CDR3 is CASSLRAGNTIYF. Here the CDR3 DNA reads TGTGCCAGCAGTTTACGCGCCGGAAACACCATATATTTT.

The chain joins TRBV15 to TRBJ2-6; TRBD1 matches 8 bases. CDR3 size: 16 residues. V lost 1 base to trimming and J lost 1 base; unmatched junction nucleotides: 0. CDR1 and CDR2 from the germline V gene are LNHNV and YYDKDF (reference sequence). CDR3 nucleotide sequence: TGTGCCACCAGCAGAGGGACAGGGTCTGGGGCCAACGTCCTGACTTTC. Amino acid sequence: CATSRGTGSGANVLTF.

This chain uses TRBV11-2 with TRBJ2-3, with a weak D call TRBD1 (6 bases). CDR1 and CDR2 (germline): SGHAT, FQNNGV. This CDR3 is 15 amino acids long. The V end lost 5 bases, the J end lost 0 bases, and 12 bases lay between the germline ends. The chain's CDR3 is CASSPDRISTDTQYF. The CDR3, as DNA: TGTGCCAGCAGCCCGGACAGAATAAGCACAGATACGCAGTATTTT. The variable domain in full, with the rest retrieved from reference TRBV11-2 and TRBJ2-3, is EAGVAQSPRYKIIEKRQSVAFWCNPISGHATLYWYQQILGQGPKLLIQFQNNGVVDDSQLPKDRFSAERLKGVDSTLKIQPAKLEDSAVYLCASSPDRISTDTQYFGPGTRLTVL.

V gene TRBV30 combines with J gene TRBJ1-1, with TRBD1 as a possible D gene (5 bases). CDR1 is GTSNPN, CDR2 SVGIG, per germline (reference sequence). The CDR3 has 13 amino acids. Trimming pared 8 bases from V and 3 bases from J, leaving 16 bases between. As DNA, the CDR3 is TGTGCCGGCCGGGGCCAGATAGACACTGAAGCTTTCTTT. Translation: CAGRGQIDTEAFF.

J is TRBJ2-7 and V is TRBV11-2; TRBD2 matches 14 bases. The ends lost 5 bases at V and 6 bases at J; junction bases unmatched: 6. Germline V gene sequence: CDR1 SGHAT, CDR2 FQNNGV. The CDR3 length is 15 residues. CDR3 DNA sequence: TGTGCCAGCAGCCAGGGACTAGCGGGAGCGATCGAGCAGTACGTC. Its protein product is CASSQGLAGAIEQYV.

V is TRBV14 and J is TRBJ2-5; the D gene is possibly TRBD1 (5 bases). The V gene lost 2 bases and the J gene lost 1 base, with 8 bases spanning the gap. The CDR3 consists of 14 residues. Germline CDR1 and CDR2: SGHDN and FVKESK. CDR3 bases: TGTGCCAGCAGCCAAAGACAGCTCCAAGAGACCCAGTACTTC. Protein sequence: CASSQRQLQETQYF.

V usage is TRBV19 and J usage is TRBJ1-2; a possible D gene is TRBD1 (6 bases). V lost 4 bases and J lost 1, with 16 bases in between. The germline V gene encodes CDR1 LNHDA and CDR2 SQIVND (reference sequence). CDR3 length: 16 amino acids. The CDR3 loop is CASSTLRQADNYGYTF. Written as DNA, the CDR3 is TGTGCCAGTAGTACATTACGACAGGCTGATAACTATGGCTACACCTTC.

The CDR3 region is CASSQASGGTYEQYF. DNA for the CDR3: TGCGCCAGCAGCCAAGCGTCAGGGGGAACCTACGAGCAGTACTTC. This chain uses TRBV4-3 with TRBJ2-7; TRBD1 matches at 7 bases. This CDR3 contains 15 residues. V trimming: 1 base; J trimming: 2 bases; junction bases outside the gene matches: 5. CDR1 and CDR2 (germline): LGHNA, YSLEER.

The chain joins TRBV6-5 to TRBJ2-5; tentatively, D is TRBD1 (6 bases). CDR1 and CDR2 from the germline V gene are MNHEY and SVGAGI. V was cut by 4 bases and J by 1 base, with 7 bases left in between. The CDR3 contains 13 residues. The CDR3: CASSWTVQETQYF. CDR3 sequence (DNA): TGTGCCAGCAGTTGGACAGTCCAAGAGACCCAGTACTTC.